These T cell receptor beta chains were read from a single sample in a study of blood T cell repertoires in COVID-19. Profiling relied on immunoSEQ multiplex PCR, and the TCRdb table lists in-frame clones only, not all of them. This sample has some 150,000 clones, with 75% to 85% found just once. The sample was peripheral blood. These receptor sequences come from an elderly woman with acute or convalescent COVID-19. Both conserved end residues are part of each CDR3. Each record gives: J gene, V gene, D gene, clone size, CDR3 DNA, CDR3 protein. A D gene is named only where the DNA matches it firmly. A row's size may be missing; if present it is once, few, many or a size class.

j_call: TRBJ2-7; v_call: TRBV5-1; d_call: .; clone_size: .; cdr3_nt: TGCGCCAGCAGGGGGCGCGGGGACGAGCAGTACTTC; cdr3_aa: CASRGRGDEQYF
j_call: TRBJ2-2; v_call: TRBV19; d_call: TRBD2; clone_size: .; cdr3_nt: TGTGCCAGTAAGATCGATCCGGGACTAGCGCGTCACGGGGAGCTGTTTTTT; cdr3_aa: CASKIDPGLARHGELFF
j_call: TRBJ2-1; v_call: TRBV3-1/TRBV3-2; d_call: .; clone_size: .; cdr3_nt: TGTGCCAGCAGCCAGGACCTGGGAGAGTACAATGAGCAGTTCTTC; cdr3_aa: CASSQDLGEYNEQFF
j_call: TRBJ1-4; v_call: TRBV30; d_call: .; clone_size: .; cdr3_nt: TGTGCCTGGAACGGACAGATCGCTAATGAAAAATTACAGATCGCTAATGAAAAACTGTTTTTT; cdr3_aa: CAWNGQIANEKLQIANEKLFF
j_call: TRBJ1-1; v_call: TRBV16; d_call: .; clone_size: .; cdr3_nt: TGTGCCAGCAGCCAATCTTATAGGTTCTCTGCAGGGCCTAACACTGAAGCTTTCTTT; cdr3_aa: CASSQSYRFSAGPNTEAFF
j_call: TRBJ1-6; v_call: TRBV27; d_call: .; clone_size: .; cdr3_nt: TGTGCCAGCAGTTTATCGTATCAGTCGTCACCCCTCCACTTT; cdr3_aa: CASSLSYQSSPLHF
j_call: TRBJ2-1; v_call: TRBV4-2; d_call: TRBD2; clone_size: once; cdr3_nt: TGTGCCAGCAGCCTTTATAGCGGGGCCTCCTACAATGAGCAGTTCTTC; cdr3_aa: CASSLYSGASYNEQFF
j_call: TRBJ1-4; v_call: TRBV2; d_call: TRBD1; clone_size: .; cdr3_nt: TGTGCCAGCCGACTATGGGGACAGGGTACAACTAATGAAAAACTGTTTTTT; cdr3_aa: CASRLWGQGTTNEKLFF
j_call: TRBJ1-5; v_call: TRBV30; d_call: .; clone_size: .; cdr3_nt: TGTGCCTGGGGAGGGGGAGACGATCAGCCCCAGCATTTT; cdr3_aa: CAWGGGDDQPQHF
j_call: TRBJ2-5; v_call: TRBV6-6; d_call: TRBD2; clone_size: few; cdr3_nt: TGTGCCAGCAGCGGTAGCGGGAGTGAGACCCAGTACTTC; cdr3_aa: CASSGSGSETQYF
j_call: TRBJ2-6; v_call: TRBV5-5; d_call: .; clone_size: few; cdr3_nt: TGTGCCAGCACGAGGGCAGTCGGTTCCCCTGGGGCCAACGTCCTGACTTTC; cdr3_aa: CASTRAVGSPGANVLTF
j_call: TRBJ2-7; v_call: TRBV7-9; d_call: TRBD1; clone_size: .; cdr3_nt: TGTGCCAGCAGCTTATTGGGACAGGGAAAATACGAGCAGTACTTC; cdr3_aa: CASSLLGQGKYEQYF
j_call: TRBJ2-3; v_call: TRBV14; d_call: .; clone_size: .; cdr3_nt: TGTGCCAGCAGCCAAATGGACTTGCAGACGCAGTATTTT; cdr3_aa: CASSQMDLQTQYF
j_call: TRBJ1-1; v_call: TRBV2; d_call: .; clone_size: .; cdr3_nt: TGTGCCAGCAGTGCTAGGAATCGAGGGGCTTTCTTT; cdr3_aa: CASSARNRGAFF
j_call: TRBJ2-1; v_call: TRBV3-1/TRBV3-2; d_call: TRBD2; clone_size: .; cdr3_nt: TGTGCCAGCAGCCAATTTTCTAGCGGAATCTACAATGAGCAGTTCTTC; cdr3_aa: CASSQFSSGIYNEQFF
j_call: TRBJ1-2; v_call: TRBV18; d_call: TRBD1; clone_size: once; cdr3_nt: TGTGCCAGCTCACCGAGGACAGGAAACTATGGCTACACCTTC; cdr3_aa: CASSPRTGNYGYTF
j_call: TRBJ2-7; v_call: TRBV19; d_call: .; clone_size: .; cdr3_nt: TGTGCCAGTAGTATCGTCCACAGCCTGTACGAGCAGTACTTC; cdr3_aa: CASSIVHSLYEQYF
j_call: TRBJ2-3; v_call: TRBV6-5; d_call: .; clone_size: .; cdr3_nt: TGTGCCAGCAGTTATGGAGGGGCCGGAGATACGCAGTATTTT; cdr3_aa: CASSYGGAGDTQYF
j_call: TRBJ1-2; v_call: TRBV28; d_call: TRBD1; clone_size: .; cdr3_nt: TGTGCCAGCAGTTGGGTTGACAGGGTTGAAGGCTACACCTTC; cdr3_aa: CASSWVDRVEGYTF
j_call: TRBJ2-1; v_call: TRBV19; d_call: TRBD2; clone_size: once; cdr3_nt: TGTGCCAGTAGTCCACTAGCGGGAGCATCATACAATGAGCAGTTCTTC; cdr3_aa: CASSPLAGASYNEQFF
j_call: TRBJ1-1; v_call: TRBV2; d_call: .; clone_size: .; cdr3_nt: TGTGCCAGCAGGCTGGGACACCGGAACACTGAAGCTTTCTTT; cdr3_aa: CASRLGHRNTEAFF
j_call: TRBJ2-3; v_call: TRBV28; d_call: TRBD1; clone_size: .; cdr3_nt: TGTGCCAGCAGTTTAAGGGGACAGGGGTTTAGGAGAGATACGCAGTATTTT; cdr3_aa: CASSLRGQGFRRDTQYF
j_call: TRBJ1-5; v_call: TRBV6-5; d_call: .; clone_size: .; cdr3_nt: TGTGCCAGCGGGGCGGGGGGAGGAAATCAGCCCCAGCATTTT; cdr3_aa: CASGAGGGNQPQHF
j_call: TRBJ1-1; v_call: TRBV4-1; d_call: .; clone_size: .; cdr3_nt: TGCGCCAGCAGTAAGGGGCGGACCAGAATGAACACTGAAGCTTTCTTT; cdr3_aa: CASSKGRTRMNTEAFF
j_call: TRBJ1-1; v_call: TRBV18; d_call: .; clone_size: few; cdr3_nt: TGTGCCAGCTCACCACAGCGGGATTCTGAAGCTTTCTTT; cdr3_aa: CASSPQRDSEAFF
j_call: TRBJ2-1; v_call: TRBV24-1; d_call: .; clone_size: .; cdr3_nt: TGTGCCACCAGTGTCAGAGGGAGCTCCTACAATGAGCAGTTCTTC; cdr3_aa: CATSVRGSSYNEQFF
j_call: TRBJ2-5; v_call: TRBV28; d_call: .; clone_size: once; cdr3_nt: TGTGCCAGCACCCAGCTCGGGGGGCTCGGTGAGACCCAGTACTTC; cdr3_aa: CASTQLGGLGETQYF
j_call: TRBJ1-6; v_call: TRBV5-1; d_call: .; clone_size: .; cdr3_nt: TGCGCCAGCAGCTTGGTCGGGTCACCCCTCCACTTT; cdr3_aa: CASSLVGSPLHF
j_call: TRBJ2-7; v_call: TRBV10-3; d_call: TRBD2; clone_size: .; cdr3_nt: TGTGCCGGAAGGACTAGCTACGAGCAGTACTTC; cdr3_aa: CAGRTSYEQYF
j_call: TRBJ2-5; v_call: TRBV9; d_call: .; clone_size: .; cdr3_nt: TGTGCCAGCAGCTATCGCGGGGAAGAGACCCAGTACTTC; cdr3_aa: CASSYRGEETQYF
j_call: TRBJ2-1; v_call: TRBV6-5; d_call: .; clone_size: .; cdr3_nt: TGTGCCACCAGGGGAGGGACGGGCGAGCAGTTCTTC; cdr3_aa: CATRGGTGEQFF
j_call: TRBJ1-6; v_call: TRBV5-1; d_call: .; clone_size: .; cdr3_nt: TGCGCCAGCAGCTTGGTCCGGAGTTCACCCCTCCACTTT; cdr3_aa: CASSLVRSSPLHF
j_call: TRBJ1-1; v_call: TRBV5-6; d_call: .; clone_size: .; cdr3_nt: TGTGCCAGCAGCTGGCAAGCGACTGAAGCTTTCTTT; cdr3_aa: CASSWQATEAFF